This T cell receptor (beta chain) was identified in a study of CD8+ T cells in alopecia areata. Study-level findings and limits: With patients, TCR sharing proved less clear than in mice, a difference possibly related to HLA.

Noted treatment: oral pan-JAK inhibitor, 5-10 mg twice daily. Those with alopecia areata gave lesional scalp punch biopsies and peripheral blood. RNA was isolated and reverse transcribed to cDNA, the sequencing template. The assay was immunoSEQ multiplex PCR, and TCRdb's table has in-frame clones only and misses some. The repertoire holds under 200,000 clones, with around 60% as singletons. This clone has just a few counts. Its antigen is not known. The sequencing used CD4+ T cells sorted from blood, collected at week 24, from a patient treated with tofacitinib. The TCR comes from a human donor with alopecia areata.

This CDR3 is CASSSEAGLPPYEQYF. For the CDR3, the DNA is TGTGCCAGCAGCTCAGAGGCCGGACTACCTCCCTACGAGCAGTACTTC. J is TRBJ2-7 and V is TRBV9, with a tentative D call TRBD2 (6 bases). The CDR3 totals 16 residues. The V gene lost 4 bases and the J gene lost 2 bases, with 19 bases spanning the gap. The germline CDR1 and CDR2 sequences are SGDLS and YYNGEE.